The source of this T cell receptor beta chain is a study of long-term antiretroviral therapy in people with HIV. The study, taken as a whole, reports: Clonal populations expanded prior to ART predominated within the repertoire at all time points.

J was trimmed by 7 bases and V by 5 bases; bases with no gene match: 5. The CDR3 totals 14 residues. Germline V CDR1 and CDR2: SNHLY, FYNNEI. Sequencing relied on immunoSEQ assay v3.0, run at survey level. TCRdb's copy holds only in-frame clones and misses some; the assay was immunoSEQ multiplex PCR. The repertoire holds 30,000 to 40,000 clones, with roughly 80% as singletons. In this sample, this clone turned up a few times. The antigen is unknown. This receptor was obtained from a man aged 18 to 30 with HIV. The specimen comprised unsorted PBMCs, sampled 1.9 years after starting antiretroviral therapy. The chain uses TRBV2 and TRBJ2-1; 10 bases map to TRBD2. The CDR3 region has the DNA TGTGCCAGCAGTCCTACTAGCGGGGAAAATGAGCAGTTCTTC. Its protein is CASSPTSGENEQFF.